This paragraph covers one TCR beta chain sequence. CDR3 length: 15 residues. Germline CDR1 is SGHRS and CDR2 is YFSETQ. Trimming cost V 3 bases and J 5 bases, with 17 bases left between them. The data were obtained in a study of blood T cell repertoires in COVID-19. Study background: Samples of COVID-19 (acute and convalescent) were obtained from the United States, Italy and Spain.

Authors' analysis steps: Nucleated cell number was recorded as an estimate derived from reference gene primer amplification. Repertoires were generated with immunoSEQ multiplex PCR, while TCRdb's copy carries only in-frame clones and drops some. The DNA gave D and trimming, while V, J and clone size come from that table. The sample lists about 41,000 clones, 70% to 90% occurring once. The TCR originated in a human donor in a cohort sampled during active COVID-19. Sequencing input: peripheral blood. This chain uses TRBV5-1 with TRBJ1-1; tentative D call: TRBD1 (5 bases). The CDR3 loop reads CASSYSGTSGTEAFF. Here the CDR3 DNA reads TGCGCCAGCAGCTACTCCGGGACTTCGGGGACTGAAGCTTTCTTT.